These 30 T cell receptor beta chains were all obtained from the same sample, sequenced in a study of blood T cell repertoires in COVID-19. The repertoire was sequenced with immunoSEQ multiplex PCR; TCRdb's copy has only in-frame clones and lacks some. The table lists tens of thousands of clones, roughly four fifths of them singletons. Material: peripheral blood. These receptors were taken from a man aged 70-80 years with active or convalescent COVID-19.

The rearrangement joins TRBV7-9 to TRBJ1-1; D gene unclear. V was cut by 7 bases and J by 5 bases, with 8 bases left in between. The length of the CDR3 is 11 residues. The germline V gene encodes CDR1 SEHNR and CDR2 FQNEAQ (reference sequence). CDR3 in amino acids: CASNERTEAFF. CDR3 sequence (DNA): TGTGCCAGCAACGAGCGGACTGAAGCTTTCTTT.

V gene TRBV4-2 combines with J gene TRBJ2-7, with D possibly TRBD1 on 5 matching bases. CDR1 and CDR2 (germline): LGHNA, YNFKEQ. Trimming shortened V by 1 base and J by 4 bases, and 8 bases separated the two germline ends. The CDR3 loop spans 13 amino acids. DNA for the CDR3: TGTGCCAGCAGCCAAGGACAGAGATACGAGCAGTACTTC. This codes for CASSQGQRYEQYF.

This chain links TRBV7-9 with TRBJ2-5; D is unclear. The germline V gene has CDR1 SEHNR and CDR2 FQNEAQ (reference sequence). There are 14 residues in the CDR3. V gave up 1 base and J gave up 5 bases, with 11 bases separating them. CDR3 DNA sequence: TGTGCCAGCAGCTTAGGTTTCTCTCCTGAGACCCAGTACTTC. Amino acids: CASSLGFSPETQYF.

The chain employs TRBV7-6 and TRBJ2-5; 7 nucleotides align to TRBD1. Trimming took 5 bases from V and 2 from J; bases not matched to a gene: 8. CDR3 length equals 15 residues. Looked up from germline, CDR1 is SGHVS and CDR2 is FNYEAQ. The CDR3 DNA is TGTGCCAGCAGCCCAACCCTGGGACAGCAAGAGACCCAGTACTTC. Translating gives CASSPTLGQQETQYF. Combining the CDR3 with reference TRBV7-6 and TRBJ2-5 gives the whole variable domain GAGVSQSPRYKVTKRGQDVALRCDPISGHVSLYWYRQALGQGPEFLTYFNYEAQQDKSGLPNDRFSAERPEGSISTLTIQRTEQRDSAMYRCASSPTLGQQETQYFGPGTRLLVL.

This clone was seen a single time. This chain links TRBV6-5 with TRBJ2-7, with D tentatively TRBD2 (5 bases). V gave up 7 bases and J gave up 7 bases, with 14 bases separating them. The CDR3 loop spans 12 amino acids. In germline, CDR1 is MNHEY, CDR2 SVGAGI. CDR3 nucleotides: TGTGCCAGCACATCTACGTCGGGGGAGCAGTACTTC. Its protein is CASTSTSGEQYF.

This rearrangement joins TRBV30 to TRBJ1-6, with D unresolved. Germline CDR1 is GTSNPN and CDR2 is SVGIG (reference sequence). Trimming removed 1 base from V and 5 bases from J, with 6 bases in between. This CDR3 is 13 amino acids long. The CDR3 bases are TGTGCCTGGAGTGCACAGAATAATTCACCCCTCCACTTT. Encoded protein: CAWSAQNNSPLHF. Variable domain in full (rest from reference TRBV30 and TRBJ1-6): SQTIHQWPATLVQPVGSPLSLECTVEGTSNPNLYWYRQAAGRGLQLLFYSVGIGQISSEVPQNLSASRPQDRQFILSSKKLLLSDSGFYLCAWSAQNNSPLHFGNGTRLTVT.

The chain carries TRBV5-1 and TRBJ1-4; D call uncertain. The CDR3 runs to 15 residues. The germline CDR1 and CDR2 sequences are SGHRS and YFSETQ. V lost 1 base, J lost 3 bases, and 10 bases lay in between. The DNA of the CDR3 is TGCGCCAGCAGCTTGCGCGGGGAACCTAATGAAAAACTGTTTTTT. Its translation is CASSLRGEPNEKLFF.

V is TRBV10-3 and J is TRBJ2-5; 9 nucleotides align to TRBD2. The CDR3 consists of 17 residues. Germline-derived CDR1 and CDR2 are ENHRY and SYGVKD. V trimming: 6 bases; J trimming: 5 bases; junction bases outside the gene matches: 16. This CDR3 is CAISPTRDSGGTETQYF. The CDR3 DNA is TGTGCCATCAGCCCAACCCGGGATAGCGGGGGTACGGAGACCCAGTACTTC.

J is TRBJ2-2 and V is TRBV7-8; D is possibly TRBD1 (6 bases). This CDR3 is 15 amino acids long. Germline V gives CDR1 SGHVS, CDR2 FQNEAQ. Deletions cut 3 bases from V and 1 base from J, with 9 bases between. CDR3 residues: CASSFHRVNTGELFF. The CDR3, as DNA: TGTGCCAGCAGCTTTCACAGGGTGAACACCGGGGAGCTGTTTTTT.

This clone was counted a few times. The rearrangement links TRBV2 to TRBJ2-7; D perhaps matches TRBD2 (5 bases). Deletions cut 6 bases from V and 6 bases from J, with 15 bases between. Germline CDR1 reads SNHLY; CDR2 reads FYNNEI. This CDR3 is 13 amino acids long. DNA of the CDR3: TGTGCCAGCAGGGAGGCTGTGGTGGGCGAGCAGTACTTC. Residues: CASREAVVGEQYF.

J is TRBJ1-6 and V is TRBV6-5; no definite D call. Germline V lookup: CDR1 MNHEY, CDR2 SVGAGI. V gave up 6 bases and J gave up 5 bases, with 11 bases separating them. This CDR3 has 14 residues. CDR3 sequence reads: CASSLYTNNSPLHF. CDR3 DNA sequence: TGTGCCAGCAGCCTATATACTAATAATTCACCCCTCCACTTT.

This clone was recorded a few times. The genes are TRBV2 and TRBJ2-1; 8 positions match TRBD1. The trim removed 4 bases at V and 7 bases at J, leaving 9 bases unmatched. This CDR3 is 15 amino acids long. CDR1 and CDR2 from the germline V gene are SNHLY and FYNNEI. CDR3 in DNA: TGTGCCAGCAGTGTAAGTGGGACAGGACGAAATGAGCAGTTCTTC. Translated: CASSVSGTGRNEQFF. The full variable domain, rest sourced from reference TRBV2 and TRBJ2-1, is EPEVTQTPSHQVTQMGQEVILRCVPISNHLYFYWYRQILGQKVEFLVSFYNNEISEKSEIFDDQFSVERPDGSNFTLKIRSTKLEDSAMYFCASSVSGTGRNEQFFGPGTRLTVL.

The count of this clone is one. The chain couples TRBV18 to TRBJ2-2; D possibly corresponds to TRBD1 (5 bases). The CDR3 is 15 amino acids. The V gene lost 2 bases and the J gene lost 1 base, with 8 bases spanning the gap. Germline V CDR1 and CDR2: KGHSH, LQKENI. CDR3 amino acids: CASSPRTMNTGELFF. The CDR3 DNA sequence: TGTGCCAGCTCACCAAGGACAATGAACACCGGGGAGCTGTTTTTT.

The genes are TRBV11-3 and TRBJ1-2; D ambiguous. The ends were cut back, 5 bases at V and 8 bases at J, with 15 bases in the middle. Germline CDR1 and CDR2: SGHNT and YENEEA. The CDR3 sequence is 13 residues long. The CDR3 DNA reads as TGTGCCAGCAGCCCGATGAGTTCCTACGGCTACACCTTC. Amino acids: CASSPMSSYGYTF.

There are a few counts of this clone. The rearrangement joins TRBV2 to TRBJ2-7, with 7 bases that match TRBD1. This CDR3 has 13 amino acids. The junction had 8 bases not matched to a gene; V was cut back by 6 bases and J by 6 bases. In germline, CDR1 is SNHLY, CDR2 FYNNEI. The CDR3 region is CASRATGIFEQYF. For the CDR3, the DNA is TGTGCCAGCAGGGCGACAGGGATTTTCGAGCAGTACTTC. Drawing the rest from reference TRBV2 and TRBJ2-7, the complete variable domain is EPEVTQTPSHQVTQMGQEVILRCVPISNHLYFYWYRQILGQKVEFLVSFYNNEISEKSEIFDDQFSVERPDGSNFTLKIRSTKLEDSAMYFCASRATGIFEQYFGPGTRLTVT.

This clone was observed once. This chain connects TRBV10-2 to TRBJ1-4, with D perhaps TRBD1 (5 bases). V was pared by 3 bases and J by 11 bases, with 13 bases between. This CDR3 has 13 residues. CDR1 and CDR2 from the germline V gene are WSHSY and SAAADI. DNA of the CDR3: TGCGCCAGCAGTGAAGGGGACTGGATTAAACTGTTTTTT. Translated: CASSEGDWIKLFF.

The chain combines TRBV4-2 with TRBJ1-3; D is uncertain. This CDR3 is 13 amino acids long. Germline V gives CDR1 LGHNA, CDR2 YNFKEQ. Trimming cost V 5 bases and J 3 bases, with 8 bases left between them. The CDR3 nucleotides read TGTGCCAGCAGCACGGGAGGTGGAAACACCATATATTTT. Amino acids: CASSTGGGNTIYF.

The chain's CDR3 is CATSRDYGVETQYF. CDR3 sequence (DNA): TGTGCCACCAGCAGAGATTACGGAGTAGAGACCCAGTACTTC. The gene calls are TRBV15 and TRBJ2-5; D call uncertain. Trimming removed 0 bases from V and 4 bases from J, with 9 bases in between. This CDR3 comprises 14 residues. The germline V gene encodes CDR1 LNHNV and CDR2 YYDKDF (reference sequence).

CDR3 nucleotides: TGTGCCAGCAGAACCGGGACAGGGAACAATGAGCAGTTCTTC. Protein: CASRTGTGNNEQFF. The genes are TRBV27 and TRBJ2-1; 9 positions agree with TRBD1. Germline-derived CDR1 and CDR2 are MNHEY and SMNVEV (reference sequence). After removal of 6 bases from V and 5 bases from J, the junction contained 5 bases not matched to a gene. The CDR3 sequence is 14 residues long.

The chain is built from TRBV10-3 and TRBJ1-1; 11 bases align to TRBD1. The CDR3 contains 14 residues. J lost 3 bases, V lost 8 bases, and 5 bases had no gene match. Germline V gene sequence: CDR1 ENHRY, CDR2 SYGVKD. CDR3: CAIRTGGFDTEAFF. DNA for the CDR3: TGTGCCATCCGGACAGGGGGCTTTGACACTGAAGCTTTCTTT.

The chain uses TRBV28 and TRBJ2-1; D not certain. The V and J ends lost 2 bases and 9 bases respectively, with 8 bases between them. The CDR3 extends over 12 amino acids. The germline CDR1 and CDR2 sequences are MDHEN and SYDVKM. CDR3 DNA sequence: TGTGCCAGCAGTTTAGGCCGCGGTGAGCAGTTCTTC. Translated: CASSLGRGEQFF.

The rearrangement joins TRBV2 to TRBJ2-1, with 8 nucleotides matching TRBD2. The CDR3 contains 14 residues. Per germline, CDR1 SNHLY and CDR2 FYNNEI. The ends lost 6 bases at V and 0 bases at J; junction bases unmatched: 1. Here the CDR3 DNA reads TGTGCCAGCAGAGGGACTAGCTCCTACAATGAGCAGTTCTTC. Residues: CASRGTSSYNEQFF.

The rearrangement links TRBV5-6 to TRBJ1-2, with 8 bases matching TRBD1. The CDR3 is 14 residues long. Trimming took 8 bases from V and 3 from J; bases not matched to a gene: 9. Germline CDR1 reads SGHDT; CDR2 reads YYEEEE. CDR3: CASLRQGRDYGYTF. The CDR3 DNA reads as TGTGCCAGTCTCCGACAGGGGAGAGACTATGGCTACACCTTC.

This clone was detected ten times or more. This chain connects TRBV30 to TRBJ1-5; 7 nucleotides agree with TRBD1. The CDR3 covers 14 residues. CDR1 is GTSNPN and CDR2 is SVGIG in the germline V gene (reference sequence). Trimming took 0 bases from V and 6 from J; bases not matched to a gene: 5. The CDR3 here is CAWSVTGVSQPQHF. As DNA, the CDR3 is TGTGCCTGGAGTGTCACAGGGGTATCTCAGCCCCAGCATTTT.

The rearrangement joins TRBV11-2 to TRBJ1-2, with D possibly being TRBD1 (5 bases). There are 12 residues in the CDR3. V was trimmed by 6 bases and J by 4 bases, leaving 9 bases between them. Germline-derived CDR1 and CDR2 are SGHAT and FQNNGV. This CDR3 reads CASSVGLYGYTF. CDR3 nucleotide sequence: TGTGCCAGCAGTGTGGGACTCTATGGCTACACCTTC.

This clone appeared a single time. The rearrangement uses TRBV5-5 and TRBJ1-4; D gene ambiguous. The CDR3 has 15 amino acids. CDR1 SGHKS and CDR2 YYEKEE come from the germline V gene (reference sequence). V lost 4 bases and J lost 8, with 18 bases in between. Here the CDR3 reads CASSPLGSSSEKLFF. The CDR3 DNA follows: TGTGCCAGCAGCCCTCTGGGCAGTTCATCCGAAAAACTGTTTTTT.

In this sample, this clone turned up once. This chain uses TRBV5-4 with TRBJ2-5; D perhaps matches TRBD2 (6 bases). V was pared by 4 bases and J by 4 bases, with 17 bases between. The CDR3 is 15 amino acids. Germline V CDR1 and CDR2: SGHNT, YYREEE (reference sequence). CDR3 region: CASSPKGGRGETQYF. The CDR3 nucleotides are TGTGCCAGCAGCCCCAAGGGCGGGCGGGGAGAGACCCAGTACTTC.

The chain joins TRBV6-6 to TRBJ2-5; D is unresolved. Germline assignment: CDR1 MNHNY and CDR2 SVGAGI (reference sequence). V was cut by 6 bases and J by 1 base, with 6 bases left in between. The CDR3 has 12 residues. The CDR3 sequence is CASRSSQETQYF. In DNA form, the CDR3 reads TGTGCCAGCAGGAGTTCCCAAGAGACCCAGTACTTC.

This chain connects TRBV28 to TRBJ2-5; 7 bases map to TRBD1. J was trimmed by 4 bases and V by 4 bases; bases with no gene match: 6. The CDR3 is 14 residues long. CDR1 and CDR2 from the germline V gene are MDHEN and SYDVKM. CDR3 DNA sequence: TGTGCCAGCAGTTACACAGGGGTGGGAGAGACCCAGTACTTC. It is translated as CASSYTGVGETQYF.

V and J are TRBV3-1 (or the pseudogene TRBV3-2) and TRBJ1-3, with D hard to call. The V gene lost 1 base and the J gene lost 2 bases, with 12 bases spanning the gap. CDR1 and CDR2 from the germline V gene are LGHDT and YNNKEL (reference sequence). The CDR3 is 16 residues long. CDR3 nucleotides: TGTGCCAGCAGCCAAGGGGAGGGAGTGGCTGGAAACACCATATATTTT. It specifies CASSQGEGVAGNTIYF.